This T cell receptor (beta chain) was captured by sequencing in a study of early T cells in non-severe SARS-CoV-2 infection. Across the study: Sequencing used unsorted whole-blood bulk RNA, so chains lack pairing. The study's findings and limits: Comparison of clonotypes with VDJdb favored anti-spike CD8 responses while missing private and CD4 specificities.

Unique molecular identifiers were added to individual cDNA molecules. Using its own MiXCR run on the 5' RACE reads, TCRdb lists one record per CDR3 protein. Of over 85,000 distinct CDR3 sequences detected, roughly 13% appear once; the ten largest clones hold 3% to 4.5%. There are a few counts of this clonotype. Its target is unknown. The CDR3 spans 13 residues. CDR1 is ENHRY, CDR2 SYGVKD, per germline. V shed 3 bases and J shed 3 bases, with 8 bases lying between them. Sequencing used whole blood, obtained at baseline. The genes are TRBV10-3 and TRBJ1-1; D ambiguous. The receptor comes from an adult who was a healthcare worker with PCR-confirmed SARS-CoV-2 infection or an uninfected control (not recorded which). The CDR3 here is CAISDVGDTEAFF. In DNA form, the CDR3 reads TGTGCCATCAGTGATGTCGGGGACACTGAAGCTTTCTTT.